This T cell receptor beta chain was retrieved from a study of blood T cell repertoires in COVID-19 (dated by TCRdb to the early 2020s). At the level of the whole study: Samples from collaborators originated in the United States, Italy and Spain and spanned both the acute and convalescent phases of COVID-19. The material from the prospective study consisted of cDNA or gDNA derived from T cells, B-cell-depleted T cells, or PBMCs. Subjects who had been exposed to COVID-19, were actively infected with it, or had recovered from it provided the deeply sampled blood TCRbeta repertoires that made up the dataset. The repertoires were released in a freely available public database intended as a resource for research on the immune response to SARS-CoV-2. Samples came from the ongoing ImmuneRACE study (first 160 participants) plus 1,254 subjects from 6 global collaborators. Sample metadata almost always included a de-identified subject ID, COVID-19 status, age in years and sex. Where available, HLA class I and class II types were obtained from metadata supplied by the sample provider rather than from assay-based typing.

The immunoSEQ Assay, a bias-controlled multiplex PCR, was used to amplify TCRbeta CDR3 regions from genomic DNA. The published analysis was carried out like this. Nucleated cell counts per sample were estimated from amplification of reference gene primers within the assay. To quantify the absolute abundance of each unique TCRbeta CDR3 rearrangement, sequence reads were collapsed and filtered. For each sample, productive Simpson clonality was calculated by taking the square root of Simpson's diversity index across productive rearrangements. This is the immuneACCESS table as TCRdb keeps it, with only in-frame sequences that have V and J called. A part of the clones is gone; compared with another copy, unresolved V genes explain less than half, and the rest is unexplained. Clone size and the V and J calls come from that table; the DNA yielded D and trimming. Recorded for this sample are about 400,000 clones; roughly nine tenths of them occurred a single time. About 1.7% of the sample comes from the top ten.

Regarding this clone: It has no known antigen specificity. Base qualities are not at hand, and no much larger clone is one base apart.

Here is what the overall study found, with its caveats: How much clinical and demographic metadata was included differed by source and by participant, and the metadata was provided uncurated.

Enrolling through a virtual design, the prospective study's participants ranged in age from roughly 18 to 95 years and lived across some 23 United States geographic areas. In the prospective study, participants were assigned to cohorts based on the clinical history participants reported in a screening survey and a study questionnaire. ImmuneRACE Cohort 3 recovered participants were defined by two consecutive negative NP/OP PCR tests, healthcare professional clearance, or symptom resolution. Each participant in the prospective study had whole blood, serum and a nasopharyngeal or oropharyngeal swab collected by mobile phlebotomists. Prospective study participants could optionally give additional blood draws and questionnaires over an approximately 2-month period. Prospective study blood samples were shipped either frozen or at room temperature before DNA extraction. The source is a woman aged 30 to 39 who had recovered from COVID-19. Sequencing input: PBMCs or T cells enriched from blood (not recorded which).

The DNA sequence reads TGTGCCAGCAGTGAAATAACAGGGGCCCCTCAAGAGACCCAGTACTTC. This translates into CASSEITGAPQETQYF. The V and J genes are TRBV21-1 and TRBJ2-5; the table's TRBD1 call for D was not verified on the DNA. TRBV21-1 is flagged as a pseudogene. Measured from the cysteine to the phenylalanine, the CDR3 is 16 residues long. CDR3 DNA only is kept here, 48 bases in frame from base 1.